The T cell receptor beta chain under discussion was sequenced for a study of patients and donors after allogeneic stem cell transplantation. This clonotype came up once. TCRdb analysed the RT-PCR reads with MiXCR anew, one entry per CDR3 protein. The data hold over 65,000 distinct CDR3 sequences, with around a quarter observed a single time. Material for sequencing was blood, either unsorted or a sorted T cell fraction (not recorded which). The receptor comes from a human donor who was either an allogeneic HSCT recipient or a stem cell or donor lymphocyte infusion donor (not recorded which). It is not recorded whose cells these are; they may come from a transplant donor.

DNA for the CDR3: TGTGCCAGCAGCCACTCTGACGGGGTGGAGACCCAGTACTTC. This translates into CASSHSDGVETQYF. The rearrangement joins TRBV4-2 to TRBJ2-5; possible D gene TRBD2, 5 bases. The ends were cut back, 3 bases at V and 5 bases at J, with 13 bases in the middle. The V gene's germline CDR1 is LGHNA and CDR2 YNFKEQ. The CDR3 has 14 residues.